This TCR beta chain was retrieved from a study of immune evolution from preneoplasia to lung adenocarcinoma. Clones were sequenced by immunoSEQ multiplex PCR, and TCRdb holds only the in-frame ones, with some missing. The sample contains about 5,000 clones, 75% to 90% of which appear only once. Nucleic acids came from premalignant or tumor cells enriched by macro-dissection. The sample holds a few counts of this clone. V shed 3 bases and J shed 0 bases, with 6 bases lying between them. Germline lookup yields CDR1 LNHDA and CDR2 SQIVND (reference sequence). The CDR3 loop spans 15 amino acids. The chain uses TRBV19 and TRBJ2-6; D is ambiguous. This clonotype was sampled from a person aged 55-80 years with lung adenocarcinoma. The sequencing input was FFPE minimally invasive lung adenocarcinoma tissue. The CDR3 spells CASSIELSGANVLTF. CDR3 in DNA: TGTGCCAGTAGTATCGAGCTCTCTGGGGCCAACGTCCTGACTTTC. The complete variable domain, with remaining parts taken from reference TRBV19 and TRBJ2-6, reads DGGITQSPKYLFRKEGQNVTLSCEQNLNHDAMYWYRQDPGQGLRLIYYSQIVNDFQKGDIAEGYSVSREKKESFPLTVTSAQKNPTAFYLCASSIELSGANVLTFGAGSRLTVL.